This T cell receptor (beta chain) was sequenced in a study of follicular helper T cells after annual influenza vaccination. Study results and limitations: Day 7 ICOS+CD38+ clones were most often found later in ICOS-CD38- cTfh cells.

Time point noted: 2014-2015 season, pre-vaccination. A word on this clone: Antigen unknown.

Clones were read by immunoSEQ multiplex PCR, and TCRdb kept only the in-frame ones, dropping some. The sample lists some 30,000 clones, more than 80% occurring once. CDR3 size: 16 residues. Germline trimming cut 0 bases from V and 2 bases from J; bases unmatched to any gene: 3. Germline loops: CDR1 ENHRY, CDR2 SYGVKD. The source material was CXCR5+ CD38- circulating T follicular helper cells from blood, sampled on the day of influenza vaccination. Subset defined: circulating Tfh, non-naive CD4+CXCR5+PD-1+ (ICOS+CD38+ or ICOS-CD38-). The source is an adult who received the influenza vaccine. The chain combines TRBV10-3 with TRBJ2-3, with TRBD2 identical over 9 bases. The CDR3 DNA reads as TGTGCCATCAGTGAGTCGGCTAGCGGGGCCACAGATACGCAGTATTTT. Encoded protein: CAISESASGATDTQYF.